This is a list of T cell receptor beta chains from one sample in a study of blood T cell repertoires in COVID-19. The table came from immunoSEQ multiplex PCR; TCRdb's copy has only in-frame clones and leaves some out. The table has under 300,000 clones, about 90% seen once. The sequenced sample was peripheral blood. All receptors come from a middle-aged woman with acute or convalescent COVID-19. Both conserved end residues are part of each CDR3. The D gene is left open where the match is weak. Expanded clones get a size class; other rows say once, few or many, or leave the size out.

TRBV2	14	.	TRBJ2-4	TRBD1	TGTGCCAGCAGTGGTGGACAGGGGGCAAACATTCAGTACTTC	CASSGGQGANIQYF
TRBV19	12	.	TRBJ2-1	.	TGTGCCAGTAGTATCCAGGGAGGTGAGCAGTTCTTC	CASSIQGGEQFF
TRBV12-5	16	.	TRBJ1-5	.	TGTGCTAGTGGTTGGGCCCGGGGGGGTAGCAATCAGCCCCAGCATTTT	CASGWARGGSNQPQHF
TRBV18	13	.	TRBJ1-1	.	TGTGCCAGCTCACTAGATCGGAACACTGAAGCTTTCTTT	CASSLDRNTEAFF
TRBV7-9	16	.	TRBJ2-5	TRBD2	TGTGCCAGCAGCTTTAAAAGGAGCGGGGACCAAGAGACCCAGTACTTC	CASSFKRSGDQETQYF
TRBV3-1/TRBV3-2	14	.	TRBJ1-2	.	TGTGCCAGCAGCCAGGAGAAGGGGGTTTATGGCTACACCTTC	CASSQEKGVYGYTF
TRBV4-1	14	.	TRBJ1-3	.	TGCGCCAGCAGCCCAATCGGTATGGGAAACACCATATATTTT	CASSPIGMGNTIYF
TRBV6-5	16	.	TRBJ2-3	TRBD2	TGTGCCAGCAGTTCGTGGAGCGGGGATAGGGCAGATACGCAGTATTTT	CASSSWSGDRADTQYF
TRBV11-2	15	.	TRBJ1-1	.	TGTGCCAGCAGCCAAATTAGGGGAGGGAACACTGAAGCTTTCTTT	CASSQIRGGNTEAFF
TRBV7-3	16	.	TRBJ2-3	.	TGTGCCAGCAGCTTAGTGGCAGGCCTCAGCACAGATACGCAGTATTTT	CASSLVAGLSTDTQYF
TRBV11-2	16	.	TRBJ2-3	.	TGTGCCAGCAGCTTAGGGACATCCTACATCACAGATACGCAGTATTTT	CASSLGTSYITDTQYF
TRBV11-1	14	.	TRBJ2-5	.	TGTGCCAGCAGCTTATTCGGGGGTTTAGAGACCCAGTACTTC	CASSLFGGLETQYF
TRBV5-5	12	.	TRBJ1-2	.	TGTGCCAGCAGCTTATTAGGGGCCGGCTACACCTTC	CASSLLGAGYTF
TRBV5-4	17	.	TRBJ1-2	TRBD1	TGTGCCAGCAGCTCGTATCAAGGACAGGGGGGGGCCGGAGGCTACACCTTC	CASSSYQGQGGAGGYTF
TRBV4-1	15	.	TRBJ1-5	TRBD1	TGCGCCAGCAGCCTGGACAGGGCAGGCAATCAGCCCCAGCATTTT	CASSLDRAGNQPQHF
TRBV24-1	17	.	TRBJ1-2	TRBD1	TGTGCCACCAGTGATACCCACGTACAGGGGTGGTTTGGTGGCTACACCTTC	CATSDTHVQGWFGGYTF
TRBV12-5	15	.	TRBJ1-1	TRBD1	TGTGCTAGTGGTGCCCCAGGGGGTGGGTGGACTGAAGCTTTCTTT	CASGAPGGGWTEAFF
TRBV7-2	15	.	TRBJ1-6	.	TGTGCCAGCAGCCAGAACAGGGTTGGTAATTCACCCCTCCACTTT	CASSQNRVGNSPLHF
TRBV5-1	17	.	TRBJ2-2	.	TGCGCCAGCAGCCAAGGGTTTGCAGGGCAATTCGCCGGGGAGCTGTTTTTT	CASSQGFAGQFAGELFF
TRBV9	19	.	TRBJ2-1	TRBD2	TGTGCCAGCAGCGTAGGCTACTCTCTAGCGGGGGAAACCTACAATGAGCAGTTCTTC	CASSVGYSLAGETYNEQFF
TRBV10-3	15	.	TRBJ1-1	.	TGTGCCATCAGTGAGGGTCGGGGGGGTGCAACTGAAGCTTTCTTT	CAISEGRGGATEAFF
TRBV6-5	13	.	TRBJ1-2	.	TGTGCCAGCAGTCCAGTCAGGGTCTATGGCTACACCTTC	CASSPVRVYGYTF
TRBV11-2	16	.	TRBJ1-1	.	TGTGCCAGCAGCTTAGGGTACCCAGGGGCGAACACTGAAGCTTTCTTT	CASSLGYPGANTEAFF
TRBV5-5	13	.	TRBJ1-2	.	TGTGCCAGCAGTCCCCCGGTCCTGGCGGACTACACCTTC	CASSPPVLADYTF
TRBV27	15	.	TRBJ1-6	.	TGTGCCAGCAGTTTGCGAGGGTACCATAATTCACCCCTCCACTTT	CASSLRGYHNSPLHF
TRBV2	15	once	TRBJ1-1	TRBD1	TGTGCCAGCAGTGGACAGGGGAACATGAACACTGAAGCTTTCTTT	CASSGQGNMNTEAFF
TRBV19	14	.	TRBJ2-5	.	TGTGCCAGTAGTATAGACTCCCAGGTCGGGACCCAGTACTTC	CASSIDSQVGTQYF
TRBV6-1	14	.	TRBJ1-2	.	TGTGCCAGCAGTGAAAATCAGGGGATATATGGCTACACCTTC	CASSENQGIYGYTF
TRBV15	14	.	TRBJ1-5	TRBD1	TGTGCCACCAGCAGGGGACAGGGGACCCAGCCCCAGCATTTT	CATSRGQGTQPQHF
TRBV6-5	15	.	TRBJ2-5	TRBD2	TGTGCCAGCAGGGGGGGGCTAGCGGGGATAGAGACCCAGTACTTC	CASRGGLAGIETQYF
TRBV2	15	.	TRBJ1-4	.	TGTGCCAGCAGGGGGAGCACAGGGACTAATGAAAAACTGTTTTTT	CASRGSTGTNEKLFF